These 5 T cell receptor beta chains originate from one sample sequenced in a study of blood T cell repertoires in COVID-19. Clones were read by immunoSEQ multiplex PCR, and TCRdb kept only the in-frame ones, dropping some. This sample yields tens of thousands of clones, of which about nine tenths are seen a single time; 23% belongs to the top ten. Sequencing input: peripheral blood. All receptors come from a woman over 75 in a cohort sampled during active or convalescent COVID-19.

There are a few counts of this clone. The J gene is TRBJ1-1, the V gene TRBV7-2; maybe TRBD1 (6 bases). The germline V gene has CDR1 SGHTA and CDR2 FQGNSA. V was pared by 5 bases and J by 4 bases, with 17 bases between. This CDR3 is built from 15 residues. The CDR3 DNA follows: TGTGCCAGCAGCAACAGGGCAGGGGAAGGCACTGAAGCTTTCTTT. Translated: CASSNRAGEGTEAFF. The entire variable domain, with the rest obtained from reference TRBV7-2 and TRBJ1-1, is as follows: GAGVSQSPSNKVTEKGKDVELRCDPISGHTALYWYRQSLGQGLEFLIYFQGNSAPDKSGLPSDRFSAERTGGSVSTLTIQRTQQEDSAVYLCASSNRAGEGTEAFFGQGTRLTVV.

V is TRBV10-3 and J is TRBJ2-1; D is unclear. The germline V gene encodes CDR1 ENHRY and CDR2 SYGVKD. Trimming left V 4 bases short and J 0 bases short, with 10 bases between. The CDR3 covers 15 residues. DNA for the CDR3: TGTGCCATCAGTGTCCAACAGAACTCCTACAATGAGCAGTTCTTC. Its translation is CAISVQQNSYNEQFF.

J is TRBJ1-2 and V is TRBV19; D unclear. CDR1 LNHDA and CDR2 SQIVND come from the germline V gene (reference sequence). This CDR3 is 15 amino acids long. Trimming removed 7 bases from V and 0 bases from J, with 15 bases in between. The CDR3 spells CASTLNSMSNYGYTF. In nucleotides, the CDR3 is TGTGCCAGTACTTTGAACAGCATGTCTAACTATGGCTACACCTTC.

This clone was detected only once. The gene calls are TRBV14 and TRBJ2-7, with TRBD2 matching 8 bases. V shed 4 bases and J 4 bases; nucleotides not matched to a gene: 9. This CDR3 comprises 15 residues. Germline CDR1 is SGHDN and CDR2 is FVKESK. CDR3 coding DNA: TGTGCCAGCAGCCGCTCCTCTAGCGGGTTGTACGAGCAGTACTTC. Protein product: CASSRSSSGLYEQYF.

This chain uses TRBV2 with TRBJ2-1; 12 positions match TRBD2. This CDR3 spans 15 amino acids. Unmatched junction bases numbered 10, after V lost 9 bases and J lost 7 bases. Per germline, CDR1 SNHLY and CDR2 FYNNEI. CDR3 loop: CARDSGLAGGNEQFF. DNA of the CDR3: TGTGCCAGGGACTCAGGGCTAGCGGGGGGGAATGAGCAGTTCTTC.